Listed below are T cell receptor beta chains from one sample, sequenced in a study of blood T cell dynamics during melanoma immunotherapy. Assay: immunoSEQ multiplex PCR; the TCRdb copy retains only in-frame clones and omits some. The data contain over 12,000 clones, roughly 87% of them singletons. Sequencing used blood, obtained from a patient treated with checkpoint blockade. These receptors all come from a human donor with melanoma. Each CDR3 is given without its conserved first and last residue. Each record gives: J gene, clone size, V gene, D gene, CDR3 protein. A D gene is named only where the DNA matches it firmly. Part of the rows lack a size; the others show once, few, many or a class for expanded clones.

TRBJ2-7 - TRBV4-2 TRBD1 ASSQTGGVGSYEQY
TRBJ2-7 - TRBV19 TRBD1 ASSTGTGGLYEQY
TRBJ2-5 few TRBV28 - ASMSGGKETQY
TRBJ2-5 - TRBV7-6 TRBD1 ASSRDRGPQETQY
TRBJ2-2 once TRBV27 - ASSLSWSHTGELF
TRBJ2-7 once TRBV28 TRBD1 ASKPRDRGLREQY
TRBJ2-7 - TRBV2 TRBD2 ASSEAKGGSVSYEQY
TRBJ1-2 once TRBV19 - ASRRRQELDYGYT
TRBJ2-7 once TRBV20-1 TRBD2 SAASGYEQY
TRBJ2-3 once TRBV28 TRBD2 ASSEGLAGGPRLAQY
TRBJ2-1 - TRBV6-5 - ASRKWSTDEQF
TRBJ2-5 - TRBV18 TRBD2 ASSPPSTSGNPQETQY
TRBJ2-2 - TRBV7-9 - ASSFEVGELF
TRBJ1-2 - TRBV18 - ASSPLETLNYGYT
TRBJ2-3 - TRBV5-1 TRBD2 ASSLPGLAGGGTDTQY
TRBJ2-1 - TRBV7-9 TRBD1 ASSSDRESPIKQF
TRBJ2-7 - TRBV7-6 - ASSRSTGEQY
TRBJ2-7 - TRBV30 - AWRIPGRIVEQY
TRBJ2-5 - TRBV7-2 - ASSLAGLYQETQY
TRBJ2-5 - TRBV28 - ASSTSGATGETQY
TRBJ2-2 - TRBV5-1 - ASSLWQTNTGELF
TRBJ1-5 - TRBV4-2 - ASSQEIGGANQPQH
TRBJ2-5 - TRBV28 TRBD2 ASSRGGLAGGRGETQY